This TCR beta chain was recorded in a study of blood T cell repertoires in COVID-19. Study-wide context: Nucleic acid was either cDNA or gDNA, and it came from T cells, B-cell-depleted T cells, or PBMCs.

Germline V lookup: CDR1 SGHTA, CDR2 FQGNSA. V lost 5 bases, J lost 5 bases, and 15 bases lay in between. The CDR3 length is 14 residues. Study processing details: Amplification of reference gene primers provided the estimated nucleated cell counts. Measured with immunoSEQ multiplex PCR; TCRdb has only the in-frame clones, and not every one. V and J calls and clone size are those listed in that table; D and trimming were worked out from the DNA. The sample has about 160,000 clones, approximately 78% seen once. The sequence was obtained from a human donor with acute or convalescent COVID-19. The donor label of this sample is uncertain. The chain recombines TRBV7-2 with TRBJ2-5; possible D gene TRBD2, 6 bases. Specimen: peripheral blood. The CDR3 reads CASSRRGGVETQYF. DNA of the CDR3: TGTGCCAGCAGCCGGCGGGGTGGGGTGGAGACCCAGTACTTC.